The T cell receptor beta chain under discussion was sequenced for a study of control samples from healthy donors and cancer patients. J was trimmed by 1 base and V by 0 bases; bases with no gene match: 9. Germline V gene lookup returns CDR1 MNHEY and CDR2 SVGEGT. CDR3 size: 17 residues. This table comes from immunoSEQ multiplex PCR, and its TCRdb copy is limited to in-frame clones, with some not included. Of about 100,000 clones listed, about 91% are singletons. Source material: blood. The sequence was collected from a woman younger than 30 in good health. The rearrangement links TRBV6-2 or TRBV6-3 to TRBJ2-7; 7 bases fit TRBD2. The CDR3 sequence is CASSYSLGRGTSYEQYF. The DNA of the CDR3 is TGTGCCAGCAGTTACTCCTTGGGGCGGGGGACGTCCTACGAGCAGTACTTC.